Below, 11 T cell receptor beta chains from the same sample are listed, as sequenced in a study of T cell responses to AZD1222 COVID-19 vaccine. Clones were sequenced by immunoSEQ multiplex PCR, and TCRdb holds only the in-frame ones, with some missing. The sample comprises about 130,000 clones, roughly 94% of which are singletons, and about 2.1% rests with the top ten. Sequences were derived from peripheral blood, sampled on day 0 of AZD1222 vaccination. The receptors stem from an adult in good health.

The chain is built from TRBV6-5 and TRBJ1-2; perhaps TRBD1 as D (6 bases). The germline V gene has CDR1 MNHEY and CDR2 SVGAGI. CDR3 size: 15 residues. Deletions cut 4 bases from V and 2 bases from J, with 14 bases between. Here the CDR3 reads CASSSDPQGNYGYTF. CDR3 nucleotides: TGTGCCAGCAGTTCTGACCCACAGGGCAACTATGGCTACACCTTC.

V is TRBV3-1 (or the pseudogene TRBV3-2) and J is TRBJ1-2; 9 positions match TRBD1. V shed 3 bases, J shed 8 bases, and the junction held 7 bases outside the gene matches. The germline V gene has CDR1 LGHDT and CDR2 YNNKEL (reference sequence). The length of the CDR3 is 14 residues. In DNA form, the CDR3 reads TGTGCCAGCAGCCACCGGGACAGGGCATCCGGCTACACCTTC. Amino acid sequence: CASSHRDRASGYTF.

The rearrangement links TRBV6-5 to TRBJ1-6; TRBD1 aligns across 7 bases. Germline V lookup: CDR1 MNHEY, CDR2 SVGAGI. The CDR3 extends over 13 amino acids. With V trimmed by 5 bases and J by 8 bases, 3 bases remained unmatched. CDR3 in amino acids: CASSPGQDSPLHF. In DNA form, the CDR3 reads TGTGCCAGCAGTCCCGGACAGGATTCACCCCTCCACTTT.

The chain uses TRBV15 and TRBJ1-5, with TRBD1 identical over 7 bases. Germline CDR1 is LNHNV and CDR2 is YYDKDF (reference sequence). The CDR3 runs to 16 residues. Trimming cost V 3 bases and J 7 bases; bases outside gene matches: 12. For the CDR3, the DNA is TGTGCCACCAGCAGGCGTCTCGGGCAGGGGGGACAGCCCCAGCATTTT. This gives the protein CATSRRLGQGGQPQHF.

For the CDR3, the DNA is TGTGCCAGCAGCTTACGGGGGGCCAGGAGTGAGCAGTTCTTC. This encodes CASSLRGARSEQFF. V usage is TRBV7-2 and J usage is TRBJ2-1; possibly TRBD2 for D (7 bases). This CDR3 comprises 14 residues. V lost 2 bases to trimming and J lost 9 bases, with 14 bases between them. Germline loops: CDR1 SGHTA, CDR2 FQGNSA.

The rearrangement links TRBV5-4 to TRBJ2-5, with 10 bases identical to TRBD2. CDR1 is SGHNT and CDR2 is YYREEE in the germline V gene (reference sequence). V dropped 1 base and J dropped 5; count of bases not matched to a gene: 5. The CDR3 extends over 15 amino acids. The CDR3 nucleotides read TGTGCCAGCAGCTTGAGGCTAGCGGGGGTGGAGACCCAGTACTTC. This codes for CASSLRLAGVETQYF. Looking up the rest from reference TRBV5-4 and TRBJ2-5 gives the full variable domain: ETGVTQSPTHLIKTRGQQVTLRCSSQSGHNTVSWYQQALGQGPQFIFQYYREEENGRGNFPPRFSGLQFPNYSSELNVNALELDDSALYLCASSLRLAGVETQYFGPGTRLLVL.

V usage is TRBV5-4 and J usage is TRBJ1-5; D gene unclear. CDR3 length: 12 residues. Germline V gene lookup returns CDR1 SGHNT and CDR2 YYREEE (reference sequence). Deletions cut 1 base from V and 6 bases from J, with 5 bases between. The CDR3: CASSLLGQPQHF. The CDR3, as DNA: TGTGCCAGCAGCTTGCTGGGTCAGCCCCAGCATTTT.

The chain has TRBV6-2 or TRBV6-3 and TRBJ2-3, with 7 positions matching TRBD2. Germline values: CDR1 MNHEY, CDR2 SVGEGT. Unmatched junction bases numbered 7, after V lost 4 bases and J lost 3 bases. The CDR3 runs 15 residues. CDR3 in amino acids: CASSSRRLATDTQYF. The CDR3, as DNA: TGTGCCAGCAGTTCCCGCCGACTAGCTACAGATACGCAGTATTTT.

This clone was picked up one time. J is TRBJ2-7 and V is TRBV4-2, with D tentatively TRBD1 (6 bases). CDR1 LGHNA and CDR2 YNFKEQ come from the germline V gene. V lost 1 base to trimming and J lost 3 bases, with 19 bases between them. The CDR3 loop spans 17 amino acids. The CDR3 here is CASSQVAGQRSVYEQYF. The CDR3 DNA sequence: TGTGCCAGCAGCCAAGTCGCCGGACAGCGATCGGTCTACGAGCAGTACTTC.

The V and J genes are TRBV7-2 and TRBJ1-2, with D uncertain. Per germline, CDR1 SGHTA and CDR2 FQGNSA. The CDR3 totals 14 residues. Trimming took off 2 bases at V and 0 bases at J, with 7 bases between the two ends. Written as DNA, the CDR3 is TGTGCCAGCAGCTTATTAGTGGCTAACTATGGCTACACCTTC. It is translated as CASSLLVANYGYTF.

This chain uses TRBV4-3 with TRBJ1-5; perhaps TRBD1 as D (5 bases). The V and J ends lost 1 base and 4 bases respectively, with 11 bases between them. Germline assignment: CDR1 LGHNA and CDR2 YSLEER. The CDR3 is made up of 15 amino acids. CDR3: CASSQVLAGNQPQHF. DNA of the CDR3: TGCGCCAGCAGCCAAGTCTTGGCAGGGAATCAGCCCCAGCATTTT.